This T cell receptor (beta chain) derives from a study of blood T cell repertoires in COVID-19. Repertoires were generated with immunoSEQ multiplex PCR, while TCRdb's copy carries only in-frame clones and drops some. The sample contains around 91,000 clones, about 85% of which appear only once. The TCR comes from a human donor in a cohort sampled during active COVID-19. Input material: peripheral blood.

In DNA, the CDR3 is TGTGCCAGCAGCTTCGGTAGCGGGAGGGAAAACGAGCAGTACTTC. Translated, it gives CASSFGSGRENEQYF. This chain links TRBV11-2 with TRBJ2-7, with 11 bases that match TRBD2. The CDR3 contains 15 residues. CDR1 SGHAT and CDR2 FQNNGV come from the germline V gene. V dropped 3 bases and J dropped 5; count of bases not matched to a gene: 6.